This T cell receptor (beta chain) was obtained from a study of T-cell memory formation after mild COVID-19. Whole-study context: Clustering of TCRs was largely donor specific. Broader study findings: The main location of contracting CD4+ clones was CM and EM, and that of contracting CD8+ clones was EMRA.

After 5'RACE with constant-segment primers, TCR alpha and TCR beta cDNA libraries carrying sample barcodes and UMIs were obtained. MiXCR, applied by TCRdb to the 5' RACE reads, yields one record per CDR3 protein. Here the sample spans about 90,000 distinct CDR3 sequences, approximately 15% being singletons. This clonotype was observed many times. The antigen remains unidentified. This sequence was found in a man between 18 and 29 years old who had mild COVID-19 (a few samples of this study predate the infection). Cell type and time point are not known. Source material: PBMCs or a T cell subset sorted from them (not recorded which).

The CDR3 DNA reads as TGTGCCAGCAGCTCTAGCGGGGGGAGCTACAATGAGCAGTTCTTC. It codes for CASSSSGGSYNEQFF. This chain connects TRBV7-9 to TRBJ2-1, with 11 positions matching TRBD2. The CDR3 spans 15 residues. The ends lost 4 bases at V and 3 bases at J; junction bases unmatched: 2. Germline V lookup: CDR1 SEHNR, CDR2 FQNEAQ (reference sequence).